Here is one TCR beta chain with its context. Authors' data handling: It was from reference gene primer amplification that nucleated cell counts were estimated. This table comes from immunoSEQ multiplex PCR, and its TCRdb copy is limited to in-frame clones, with some not included. V and J calls and clone size come straight from that table; D and trimming were deduced from the DNA. The sample has tens of thousands of clones; approximately 81% are singletons. The entry originates in a study of blood T cell repertoires in COVID-19. For the study at large: Both acute and convalescent COVID-19 samples were obtained from the United States, Italy and Spain.

This receptor was obtained from a human donor in a cohort sampled during active COVID-19. Sequencing input: peripheral blood.

CDR3 sequence reads: CASGLVTGRGYEQYF. The CDR3 DNA sequence: TGTGCTAGTGGTTTAGTCACAGGGAGGGGATACGAGCAGTACTTC. This sequence joins TRBV12-5 and TRBJ2-7; perhaps TRBD2 as D (7 bases). The CDR3 loop spans 15 amino acids. Germline V gene data show CDR1 as LGHNT and CDR2 as FRNRAP. Trimming left V 3 bases short and J 4 bases short, with 16 bases between.